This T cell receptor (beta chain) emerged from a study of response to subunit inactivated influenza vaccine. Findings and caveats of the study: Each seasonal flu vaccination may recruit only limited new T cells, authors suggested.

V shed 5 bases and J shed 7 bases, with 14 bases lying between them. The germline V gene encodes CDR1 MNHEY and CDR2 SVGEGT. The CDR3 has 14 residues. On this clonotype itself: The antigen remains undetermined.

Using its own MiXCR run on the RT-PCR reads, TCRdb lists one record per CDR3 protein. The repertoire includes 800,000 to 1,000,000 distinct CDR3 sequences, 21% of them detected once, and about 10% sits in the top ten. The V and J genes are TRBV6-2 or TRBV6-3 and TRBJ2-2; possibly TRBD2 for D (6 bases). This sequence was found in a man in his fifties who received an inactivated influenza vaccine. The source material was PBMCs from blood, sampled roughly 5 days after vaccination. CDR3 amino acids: CASSHAGSGGELFF. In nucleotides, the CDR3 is TGTGCCAGCAGTCACGCGGGTAGCGGCGGGGAGCTGTTTTTT.